Below are 16 T cell receptor beta chains sequenced from a single sample in a study of control samples from healthy donors and cancer patients. The data were produced by immunoSEQ multiplex PCR, yet TCRdb's version contains in-frame clones alone and is incomplete. The sample includes 20,000 to 25,000 clones, approximately 85% of them seen just once. The sample consisted of PBMCs. These receptor sequences come from a man between 60 and 75 years old with head and neck cancer.

J is TRBJ1-5 and V is TRBV4-1, with a possible D match to TRBD1 (5 bases). CDR3 length: 16 amino acids. Germline V gene lookup returns CDR1 MGHRA and CDR2 YSYEKL. Trimming took 0 bases from V and 7 from J, leaving 16 bases between them. The CDR3 here is CASSQDQGWAGQPQHF. CDR3 bases: TGCGCCAGCAGCCAAGATCAGGGCTGGGCAGGCCAGCCCCAGCATTTT.

This clone was seen a few times. V is TRBV7-9 and J is TRBJ2-5, with D perhaps given as TRBD1 or TRBD2 (7 bases each). V dropped 5 bases and J dropped 4 bases, with 11 bases sitting between them. The germline gives CDR1 SEHNR, CDR2 FQNEAQ (reference sequence). The CDR3 length is 13 residues. In DNA form, the CDR3 reads TGTGCCAGCAGCCCAGGGGGGGGAGAGACCCAGTACTTC. Its translation: CASSPGGGETQYF. The whole variable domain, filled in from reference TRBV7-9 and TRBJ2-5, reads DTGVSQNPRHKITKRGQNVTFRCDPISEHNRLYWYRQTLGQGPEFLTYFQNEAQLEKSRLLSDRFSAERPKGSFSTLEIQRTEQGDSAMYLCASSPGGGETQYFGPGTRLLVL.

The rearrangement joins TRBV18 to TRBJ1-3, with D unresolved. Trimming cost V 4 bases and J 0 bases, with 10 bases left between them. This CDR3 is 15 amino acids long. Germline lookup yields CDR1 KGHSH and CDR2 LQKENI. The CDR3 spells CASSLRAGSGNTIYF. As DNA, the CDR3 is TGTGCCAGCTCACTACGGGCAGGCTCTGGAAACACCATATATTTT.

This chain joins TRBV5-5 and TRBJ2-2; 7 bases align to TRBD1. CDR3 length: 16 amino acids. The trim removed 4 bases at V and 6 bases at J, leaving 12 bases unmatched. CDR1 is SGHKS and CDR2 is YYEKEE in the germline V gene (reference sequence). Here the CDR3 reads CASSQGRQGWSGELFF. The CDR3 nucleotides are TGTGCCAGCAGCCAAGGTAGACAGGGTTGGTCCGGGGAGCTGTTTTTT.

The rearrangement uses TRBV3-1 (or the pseudogene TRBV3-2) and TRBJ2-1; D is possibly TRBD2 (5 bases). Germline lookup yields CDR1 LGHDT and CDR2 YNNKEL (reference sequence). This CDR3 region has 13 residues. With 4 bases removed from V and 8 bases from J, the gap between germline ends came to 12 bases. In DNA form, the CDR3 reads TGTGCCAGCAGCCTTACTAGTTTCGATGAGCAGTTCTTC. This translates into CASSLTSFDEQFF.

The gene calls are TRBV14 and TRBJ1-2; D gene ambiguous. Germline CDR1 is SGHDN and CDR2 is FVKESK. The CDR3 contains 13 residues. V lost 4 bases and J 1 base, leaving 7 bases between the germline ends. DNA of the CDR3: TGTGCCAGCAGCCTACAGCTTAACTATGGCTACACCTTC. It yields the protein CASSLQLNYGYTF.

This clone occurred a few times. This rearrangement joins TRBV29-1 to TRBJ2-1; TRBD2 agrees at 16 bases. Germline V lookup: CDR1 SQVTM, CDR2 ANQGSEA. Trimming cost V 4 bases and J 6 bases; bases outside gene matches: 6. The CDR3 has 16 residues. This CDR3 reads CSVGGLAGGPGNEQFF. DNA of the CDR3: TGCAGCGTTGGGGGACTAGCGGGAGGGCCAGGCAATGAGCAGTTCTTC.

The V gene is TRBV6-5, the J gene TRBJ1-1, with unresolved D. Germline assignment: CDR1 MNHEY and CDR2 SVGAGI. With 1 base removed from V and 3 bases from J, the gap between germline ends came to 6 bases. This CDR3 has 13 amino acids. Here the CDR3 reads CASSYYRYTEAFF. In DNA form, the CDR3 reads TGTGCCAGCAGTTACTACCGGTACACTGAAGCTTTCTTT.

V gene TRBV5-1 combines with J gene TRBJ1-1; the D is unclear. Trimming removed 3 bases from V and 0 bases from J, with 9 bases in between. This CDR3 comprises 14 residues. From germline, CDR1 is SGHRS and CDR2 YFSETQ. Here the CDR3 DNA reads TGCGCCAGCAGCTCCCAGAACATGAACACTGAAGCTTTCTTT. Translated, it gives CASSSQNMNTEAFF.

The chain recombines TRBV13 with TRBJ2-3; D gene uncertain. Germline assignment: CDR1 PRHDT and CDR2 FYEKMQ (reference sequence). The CDR3 covers 13 residues. The V and J ends lost 3 bases and 0 bases respectively, with 4 bases between them. Here the CDR3 DNA reads TGTGCCAGCAGCTTGACAAGCACAGATACGCAGTATTTT. It encodes CASSLTSTDTQYF.

This rearrangement joins TRBV5-5 to TRBJ1-5, with unresolved D. The V gene lost 0 bases and the J gene lost 3 bases, with 7 bases spanning the gap. The CDR3 runs 14 residues. CDR1 and CDR2 (germline): SGHKS, YYEKEE (reference sequence). The CDR3 spells CASSLDGDNQPQHF. The CDR3 bases are TGTGCCAGCAGCTTGGATGGGGACAATCAGCCCCAGCATTTT.

CDR3 sequence (DNA): TGTGCCAGCAGTGAAGACGGACAGGGGTACAATGAGCAGTTCTTC. Translating it yields CASSEDGQGYNEQFF. The chain carries TRBV6-1 and TRBJ2-1, with 9 bases aligning to TRBD1. The CDR3 contains 15 residues. J gave up 4 bases and V 1 base, and 2 bases lay outside the gene matches. Germline lookup yields CDR1 MNHNS and CDR2 SASEGT.

The J gene is TRBJ2-3, the V gene TRBV7-6; D gene unclear. The CDR3 length is 13 residues. V lost 4 bases and J 0 bases, leaving 5 bases between the germline ends. The germline CDR1 and CDR2 sequences are SGHVS and FNYEAQ. The CDR3 coding sequence is TGTGCCAGCAGCTCCGGAAGCACAGATACGCAGTATTTT. It yields the protein CASSSGSTDTQYF.

The chain employs TRBV7-3 and TRBJ1-1; D is uncertain. In germline, CDR1 is SGHTA, CDR2 FQGTGA. The CDR3 has 14 amino acids. V lost 1 base and J lost 7, with 13 bases in between. The CDR3 sequence is CASSLMGRTYEAFF. CDR3 nucleotide sequence: TGTGCCAGCAGCTTAATGGGCAGGACGTATGAAGCTTTCTTT.

The chain has TRBV2 and TRBJ2-7; tentatively, D is TRBD1 (5 bases). The V end lost 6 bases, the J end lost 7 bases, and 22 bases lay between the germline ends. Germline V CDR1 and CDR2: SNHLY, FYNNEI. CDR3 size: 15 residues. This CDR3 is CASSSNRGIGGEQYV. CDR3 DNA: TGTGCCAGCAGCTCGAATAGGGGAATAGGTGGGGAGCAGTACGTC.

The chain joins TRBV6-1 to TRBJ1-6; D gene unclear. CDR3 length equals 16 residues. Germline CDR1 and CDR2: MNHNS and SASEGT. The V end lost 0 bases, the J end lost 6 bases, and 12 bases lay between the germline ends. CDR3 loop: CASSEAYKQFNSPLHF. Here the CDR3 DNA reads TGTGCCAGCAGTGAAGCTTATAAACAGTTTAATTCACCCCTCCACTTT.